This is a list of T cell receptor beta chains from one sample in a study of blood T cells in healthy people across ages. TCRdb processed the 5' RACE reads anew with MiXCR; each CDR3 protein has one entry. The sample records some 800,000 distinct CDR3 sequences, approximately 48% being singletons. The sample taken for sequencing was blood. Receptors originate from a man in his sixties in good health. Each CDR3 is given with its conserved first and last residue. D genes are given only for firm matches. A row's size may be missing; if present it is once, few, many or a size class.

d_gene,v_gene,abundance,j_gene,CDR3aa,CDR3nt
-,TRBV20-1,-,TRBJ2-3,CSARSPRKITDTQYF,TGCAGTGCTAGGTCCCCTCGGAAAATCACAGATACGCAGTATTTT
TRBD1,TRBV7-2,-,TRBJ1-2,CASSKEGAYGYTF,TGTGCCAGCAGCAAGGAGGGGGCATATGGCTACACCTTC
TRBD2,TRBV9,few,TRBJ2-7,CASSLGTSPFYEQYF,TGTGCCAGCAGCCTCGGGACTAGTCCTTTCTACGAGCAGTACTTC
TRBD1,TRBV2,-,TRBJ1-6,CASKEGDRLNSPLHF,TGTGCCAGCAAGGAAGGGGACAGGCTAAATTCACCCCTCCACTTT
-,TRBV6-1,-,TRBJ1-2,CASNRRTDYGYTF,TGTGCCAGCAATCGGCGGACGGACTATGGCTACACCTTC
TRBD2,TRBV4-1,-,TRBJ2-5,CASSQAWAFSGGPQETQYF,TGCGCCAGCAGCCAAGCATGGGCATTTAGCGGGGGGCCTCAAGAGACCCAGTACTTC
-,TRBV7-2,-,TRBJ1-6,CASSQSIGSPLHF,TGTGCCAGCAGCCAAAGTATCGGTTCACCCCTCCACTTT
TRBD1,TRBV13,-,TRBJ1-2,CASSLARPDRQVGLYGYTF,TGTGCCAGCAGCCTTGCGCGGCCGGACAGGCAGGTGGGGCTCTATGGCTACACCTTC
-,TRBV2,-,TRBJ1-5,CASSEPTLGGGSPYNQPQHF,TGTGCCAGCAGTGAACCTACGTTGGGAGGTGGAAGTCCGTACAATCAGCCCCAGCATTTT
TRBD2,TRBV5-5,-,TRBJ2-1,CASRSIAGPVYNGQFF,TGTGCCAGCAGGTCCATAGCGGGACCCGTTTACAATGGGCAGTTCTTC
TRBD2,TRBV11-2,-,TRBJ2-6,CASSLKSSTSGVSGANVLTF,TGTGCCAGCAGCTTAAAGTCGTCGACTAGCGGCGTCTCTGGGGCCAACGTCCTGACTTTC
-,TRBV4-1,-,TRBJ2-7,CASSPSLGANEQYF,TGCGCCAGCAGCCCAAGCCTCGGAGCAAACGAGCAGTACTTC
TRBD2,TRBV20-1,-,TRBJ2-3,CSAPSGGQWDTQYF,TGCAGTGCTCCCAGCGGGGGGCAATGGGATACGCAGTATTTT
-,TRBV6-2/TRBV6-3,-,TRBJ2-7,CASSYSNSASSWHEQYF,TGTGCCAGCAGTTACTCGAATTCGGCTAGTAGCTGGCACGAGCAGTACTTC
TRBD2,TRBV7-9,-,TRBJ2-1,CASSSNSPGAGGRHEQFF,TGTGCCAGCAGCTCCAACTCCCCCGGGGCGGGAGGTCGCCATGAGCAGTTCTTC
TRBD2,TRBV20-1,-,TRBJ2-3,CSAPPAGGADTQYF,TGCAGTGCCCCTCCCGCGGGGGGCGCAGATACGCAGTATTTT
-,TRBV2,-,TRBJ2-5,CASTSQMGEQYF,TGTGCCAGCACCTCCCAGATGGGAGAGCAGTACTTC
-,TRBV4-3,few,TRBJ2-3,CASSPSVSDTQYF,TGCGCCAGCAGCCCCTCGGTCTCAGATACGCAGTATTTT
TRBD1,TRBV6-1,few,TRBJ2-7,CASSGLPGQGIGYEQYF,TGTGCCAGCAGTGGTCTCCCGGGACAGGGTATTGGCTACGAGCAGTACTTC
-,TRBV12-3/TRBV12-4,-,TRBJ1-6,CASSRSYGNSPLHF,TGTGCCAGCAGTCGTAGTTACGGAAATTCACCCCTCCACTTT
-,TRBV13,few,TRBJ2-2,CASSTRDFNTGELFF,TGTGCCAGCAGCACCCGGGACTTCAACACCGGGGAGCTGTTTTTT
TRBD2,TRBV28,few,TRBJ2-5,CASSLYWGGETQYF,TGTGCCAGCAGTTTATATTGGGGGGGGGAGACCCAGTACTTC
-,TRBV7-9,-,TRBJ2-1,CASRLGNNEQFF,TGTGCCAGCAGACTGGGGAACAATGAGCAGTTCTTC
-,TRBV6-2/TRBV6-3,few,TRBJ1-2,CASRADTNYGYTF,TGTGCCAGCAGGGCCGACACTAACTATGGCTACACCTTC
TRBD1,TRBV6-8,-,TRBJ2-7,CASTRTGGEYEQYF,TGTGCCAGCACCCGGACAGGTGGAGAGTACGAGCAGTACTTC
-,TRBV29-1,-,TRBJ2-3,CSVGPADTQYF,TGCAGCGTTGGGCCGGCAGATACGCAGTATTTT
TRBD1,TRBV7-2,few,TRBJ2-1,CASSSVPATGGDEQFF,TGTGCCAGCAGTTCAGTACCGGCGACAGGGGGAGATGAGCAGTTCTTC
TRBD1,TRBV7-9,-,TRBJ1-1,CASSESDRTTEAFF,TGTGCCAGCAGCGAATCGGACAGGACCACTGAAGCTTTCTTT
TRBD2,TRBV29-1,-,TRBJ2-3,CSVGQLAGGADTQYF,TGCAGCGTCGGCCAACTAGCGGGGGGCGCAGATACGCAGTATTTT
-,TRBV6-2/TRBV6-3,-,TRBJ2-7,CASRNKLGDSEQYF,TGTGCCAGCAGGAACAAGCTCGGGGACTCCGAGCAGTACTTC
TRBD1,TRBV5-4,-,TRBJ2-7,CASSLALGQGFSYEQYF,TGTGCCAGCAGCTTGGCCCTGGGACAGGGTTTTTCCTACGAGCAGTACTTC
-,TRBV20-1,few,TRBJ1-4,CSANPNEKLFF,TGCAGTGCTAACCCAAATGAAAAACTGTTTTTT
-,TRBV20-1,-,TRBJ2-5,CSARGQDQETQYF,TGCAGTGCTAGAGGACAGGACCAAGAGACCCAGTACTTC
-,TRBV30,-,TRBJ1-5,CAWAPGAASNQPQHF,TGTGCCTGGGCCCCCGGGGCAGCAAGCAATCAGCCCCAGCATTTT
-,TRBV4-3,few,TRBJ2-3,CASSQGSTLTDTQYF,TGCGCCAGCAGCCAAGGCTCCACCCTCACAGATACGCAGTATTTT
-,TRBV10-3,-,TRBJ2-1,CAISRGGFNEQFF,TGTGCCATCAGCCGAGGGGGGTTCAATGAGCAGTTCTTC
TRBD1,TRBV7-7,-,TRBJ2-7,CASSVGRDSEQYF,TGTGCCAGCAGCGTGGGCAGGGACAGCGAGCAGTACTTC
-,TRBV29-1,many,TRBJ2-5,CSVGDLETQYF,TGCAGCGTTGGGGATTTGGAGACCCAGTACTTC